This T cell receptor beta chain stems from a study of blood T cell repertoires in COVID-19. Data came from immunoSEQ multiplex PCR; TCRdb stores just in-frame clones and leaves some out. The table lists 200,000 to 300,000 clones, over 80% of them singletons. The length of the CDR3 is 15 residues. Per the germline V gene, CDR1 is SGHAT and CDR2 is FQNNGV. The V segment lost 2 bases and the J segment 4 bases; nucleotides outside the gene matches: 6. The clonotype comes from a man between 40 and 49 years old with acute or convalescent COVID-19. Sequencing input: peripheral blood. J is TRBJ1-2 and V is TRBV11-2; 8 nucleotides align to TRBD1. The CDR3 DNA is TGTGCCAGCAGCTTAAACGCCGGACAGGGCTATGGCTACACCTTC. This encodes CASSLNAGQGYGYTF.